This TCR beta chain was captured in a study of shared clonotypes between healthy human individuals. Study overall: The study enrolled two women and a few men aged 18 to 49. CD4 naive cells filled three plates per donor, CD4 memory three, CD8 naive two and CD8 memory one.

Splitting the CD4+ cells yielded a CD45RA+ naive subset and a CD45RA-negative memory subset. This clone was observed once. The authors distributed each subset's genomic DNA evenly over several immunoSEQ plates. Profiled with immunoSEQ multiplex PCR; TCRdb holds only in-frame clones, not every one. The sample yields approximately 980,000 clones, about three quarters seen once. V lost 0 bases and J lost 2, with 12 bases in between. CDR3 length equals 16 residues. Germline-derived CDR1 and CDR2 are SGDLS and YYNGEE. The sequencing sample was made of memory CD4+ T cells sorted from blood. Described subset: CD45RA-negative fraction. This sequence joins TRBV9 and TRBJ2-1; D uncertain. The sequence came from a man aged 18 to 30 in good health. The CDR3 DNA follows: TGTGCCAGCAGCGTAGCACCCATACTGACCTACAATGAGCAGTTCTTC. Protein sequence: CASSVAPILTYNEQFF.